The text below deals with one T cell receptor beta chain. This clone was seen many times. Its antigen is still unknown. The sample holds no much larger clone one base away, and base qualities are not on file. Looking up the germline V gene yields CDR1 MNHNS and CDR2 SASEGT. The CDR3 runs 13 amino acids, cysteine and phenylalanine included. Only the CDR3 portion is preserved as DNA: 39 bases, with reading frame beginning at the first base. V drops 3 bases and J drops 7 bases, leaving 10 bases in between. This entry belongs to a study of metastatic and nonmetastatic thyroid tumors (dated by TCRdb to the early 2020s). Regarding the research as a whole: The researchers compared repertoires between peripheral blood samples and tumor or nodule tissue samples from patients with malignant or benign thyroid disease.

Before undergoing thyroid surgery, none of the patients had been given any kind of treatment. Using T-cell receptor beta sequencing, the study looked back at clinical samples from patients collected from the early 2010s to the late 2010s. Receptor amplification or capture employed PCR. TCRdb shows the sequencer as Illumina HiSeq 4000. High-throughput sequencing was used to profile the TCR beta-chain CDR3 region of every patient. The published analysis was carried out like this. The researchers built a classifier to tell apart papillary thyroid cancer patients with distant metastasis, based on CDR3 differences among clinicopathological groups. To measure repertoire diversity the researchers used the Shannon index, while the Morisita-Horn index served to gauge how similar the tumor and blood repertoires were. TCRdb took the public reads, trimmed them with fastp at Q25, ran MiXCR for clone calling and kept in-frame beta chains. Here the V and J calls rest on TCRdb's processing, not on the authors' analysis. The sample table holds roughly 34,000 clones, of which about 21% were seen once. The ten most abundant clones make up approximately 3% of the sample.

Findings and caveats that apply to the study as a whole: In both blood and tumor samples, TCR beta diversity was reported to be significantly higher in malignant tumors than in benign nodules.

This TCR was sampled from a male donor with papillary thyroid cancer or a benign thyroid nodule (not recorded which). Some clones in this sample may be carry-over from other donors' samples. The sequenced material came from tumor tissue. The receptor chain draws on TRBV6-1 and TRBJ1-5, with no D gene named confidently. The CDR3 here reads CASSESTDQPQHF. The base sequence is TGTGCCAGCAGTGAGTCGACGGACCAGCCCCAGCATTTT.